A single sample gave rise to the 13 T cell receptor beta chains below, sequenced in a study of blood T cell repertoires in COVID-19. Assay: immunoSEQ multiplex PCR; the TCRdb copy retains only in-frame clones and omits some. The sample shows 200,000 to 300,000 clones, roughly 80% of them seen only once. Sample: peripheral blood. Receptor source: a woman over 75 with acute or convalescent COVID-19.

The chain carries TRBV19 and TRBJ1-2, with D uncertain. In germline, CDR1 is LNHDA, CDR2 SQIVND (reference sequence). The CDR3 is 13 residues long. Trimming left V 3 bases short and J 6 bases short, with 11 bases between. The CDR3 protein is CASSMASYDGYTF. The CDR3 region has the DNA TGTGCCAGTAGTATGGCCAGTTATGATGGCTACACCTTC.

CDR3 residues: CASSYSSVPYEQYF. The CDR3 nucleotides read TGTGCCAGCAGTTACTCTTCAGTCCCCTACGAGCAGTACTTC. The genes are TRBV6-5 and TRBJ2-7; D unclear. V lost 0 bases and J lost 2, with 8 bases in between. The CDR3 runs 14 residues. Germline V gene data show CDR1 as MNHEY and CDR2 as SVGAGI.

This chain joins TRBV12-3 or TRBV12-4 and TRBJ1-2; maybe TRBD1 (6 bases). This CDR3 contains 12 residues. V was pared by 11 bases and J by 8 bases, with 18 bases between. The CDR3 region is CASRGGAGGYTF. CDR3 nucleotide sequence: TGTGCCTCCCGAGGGGGGGCCGGCGGCTACACCTTC.

The chain employs TRBV6-5 and TRBJ1-2; the D is unclear. V was cut by 4 bases and J by 7 bases, with 7 bases left in between. The CDR3 loop spans 11 amino acids. CDR1 is MNHEY and CDR2 is SVGAGI in the germline V gene. This CDR3 reads CASSSLRGYTF. CDR3 nucleotide sequence: TGTGCCAGCAGTTCCCTTCGTGGCTACACCTTC.

DNA for the CDR3: TGTGCCAGCAGCCAACGATCCGGGGTGAGTTCACCCCTCCACTTT. Its translation is CASSQRSGVSSPLHF. This chain joins TRBV3-1 (or the pseudogene TRBV3-2) and TRBJ1-6; D gene uncertain. Germline values: CDR1 LGHDT, CDR2 YNNKEL (reference sequence). The ends were cut back, 2 bases at V and 9 bases at J, with 14 bases in the middle. This CDR3 spans 15 amino acids.

In the case of this clone: Other DNA sequences from this sample encode an identical CDR3 as well. The rearrangement uses TRBV5-8 and TRBJ2-5; TRBD2 matches 10 bases. This CDR3 is built from 15 residues. Germline V gene sequence: CDR1 SGHTS, CDR2 YDEGEE. V gave up 0 bases and J gave up 5 bases; unmatched junction bases: 4. CDR3 nucleotide sequence: TGTGCCAGCAGCTTGGAGGGACTAGCGAGGGAGACCCAGTACTTC. Protein: CASSLEGLARETQYF.

The chain has TRBV3-1 (or the pseudogene TRBV3-2) and TRBJ2-7; D unclear. Germline loops: CDR1 LGHDT, CDR2 YNNKEL (reference sequence). The CDR3 is 12 amino acids. V was trimmed by 1 base and J by 4 bases, leaving 5 bases between them. Here the CDR3 reads CASSQVRYEQYF. The CDR3, as DNA: TGTGCCAGCAGCCAAGTCAGGTACGAGCAGTACTTC.

As for this clone: The same CDR3 arises from other DNA sequences in this sample as well. CDR3 in amino acids: CASSSGQGDTEAFF. The CDR3 DNA reads TGTGCCAGCAGTTCCGGACAGGGAGACACTGAAGCTTTCTTT. This chain joins TRBV28 and TRBJ1-1, with 8 bases aligning to TRBD1. This CDR3 has 14 residues. V dropped 4 bases and J dropped 3; count of bases not matched to a gene: 4. Germline-derived CDR1 and CDR2 are MDHEN and SYDVKM.

The V and J genes are TRBV5-5 and TRBJ2-7, with D tentatively TRBD1 (6 bases). Trimming stripped 0 bases from V and 3 bases from J, with 7 bases between. CDR3 length: 13 amino acids. Per germline, CDR1 SGHKS and CDR2 YYEKEE (reference sequence). The CDR3 loop reads CASSLAGVYEQYF. DNA for the CDR3: TGTGCCAGCAGCTTGGCAGGGGTCTACGAGCAGTACTTC.

The gene calls are TRBV4-1 and TRBJ1-5, with 8 bases matching TRBD1. Germline V gene data show CDR1 as MGHRA and CDR2 as YSYEKL. CDR3 size: 18 residues. V gave up 1 base and J gave up 0 bases; unmatched junction bases: 8. CDR3 DNA: TGCGCCAGCAGCCAAGGCTACAGGGGGTTCAATAGCAATCAGCCCCAGCATTTT. Translating it yields CASSQGYRGFNSNQPQHF.

The chain has TRBV24-1 and TRBJ1-6; TRBD1 matches at 9 bases. The germline gives CDR1 KGHDR, CDR2 SFDVKD. Trimming cost V 8 bases and J 6 bases; bases outside gene matches: 10. The CDR3 is 16 residues long. CDR3 loop: CATTPPTGGLNSPLHF. DNA of the CDR3: TGTGCCACCACTCCCCCAACAGGGGGCCTTAATTCACCCCTCCACTTT.

The chain joins TRBV5-1 to TRBJ2-7; 7 nucleotides line up with TRBD1. Germline V gene lookup returns CDR1 SGHRS and CDR2 YFSETQ. The CDR3 has 14 amino acids. J was trimmed by 0 bases and V by 6 bases; bases with no gene match: 6. The CDR3 is CASKTGPSSYEQYF. The CDR3 coding sequence is TGCGCCAGCAAGACAGGGCCGAGCTCCTACGAGCAGTACTTC. The entire variable domain, with the rest obtained from reference TRBV5-1 and TRBJ2-7, is as follows: KAGVTQTPRYLIKTRGQQVTLSCSPISGHRSVSWYQQTPGQGLQFLFEYFSETQRNKGNFPGRFSGRQFSNSRSEMNVSTLELGDSALYLCASKTGPSSYEQYFGPGTRLTVT.

The CDR3: CASRQGQPSSTDTQYF. Here the CDR3 DNA reads TGTGCCAGCAGACAGGGACAACCGTCTAGCACAGATACGCAGTATTTT. The chain employs TRBV7-6 and TRBJ2-3; TRBD1 might be the D (6 bases). The V gene's germline CDR1 is SGHVS and CDR2 FNYEAQ. This CDR3 comprises 16 residues. The V end was cut by 6 bases, the J end by 0 bases, with 16 bases between.